The 21 T cell receptor beta chains listed next were all sequenced from one sample in a study of cytomegalovirus exposure and HLA in healthy donors (dated by TCRdb to about 2017). Preparation of the library involved the immunoSEQ multiplex PCR assay. TCRdb's version of the immuneACCESS table is confined to in-frame rearrangements and falls short of the full clone set. An unresolved V gene accounts for under half of the shortfall where checked; the remainder is of unknown origin. This sample has around 200,000 clones in its table, and almost 90% of those were observed once. Jointly, the top ten make up about 3% of the sample. The sample comprised PBMCs. The receptors derive from a woman aged 18-29 years in good health and CMV-seronegative.

This chain uses TRBV5-5 with TRBJ2-2; 9 bases fit TRBD1. The CDR3 loop spans 16 amino acids. Germline trimming cut 4 bases from V and 4 bases from J; bases unmatched to any gene: 8. Per germline, CDR1 SGHKS and CDR2 YYEKEE (reference sequence). CDR3 protein: CASSLLQGAGTGELFF. The CDR3 DNA follows: TGTGCCAGCAGCCTTTTACAGGGGGCGGGCACCGGGGAGCTGTTTTTT.

The chain recombines TRBV5-1 with TRBJ2-1, with TRBD2 matching 7 bases. CDR1 SGHRS and CDR2 YFSETQ come from the germline V gene. This CDR3 comprises 12 residues. The trim removed 2 bases at V and 8 bases at J, leaving 1 base unmatched. CDR3 DNA: TGCGCCAGCAGCTTAACTAGCGATGAGCAGTTCTTC. The encoded protein is CASSLTSDEQFF.

V and J are TRBV11-1 and TRBJ2-7; D might be TRBD1 (5 bases). V was cut by 3 bases and J by 3 bases, with 12 bases left in between. The CDR3 contains 14 residues. Germline assignment: CDR1 SGHAT and CDR2 FQDESV (reference sequence). CDR3 residues: CASSFGKGRYEQYF. The DNA for the CDR3 is TGTGCCAGCAGCTTTGGAAAGGGGCGCTACGAGCAGTACTTC.

The J gene is TRBJ2-4, the V gene TRBV14; 7 nucleotides agree with TRBD1. Germline assignment: CDR1 SGHDN and CDR2 FVKESK. Unmatched junction bases numbered 5, after V lost 4 bases and J lost 5 bases. The CDR3 extends over 14 amino acids. Here the CDR3 reads CASSRNRGQNIQYF. The CDR3 region has the DNA TGTGCCAGCAGCCGAAACAGGGGCCAAAACATTCAGTACTTC.

The rearrangement joins TRBV30 to TRBJ2-2; TRBD2 matches at 8 bases. Germline V gene sequence: CDR1 GTSNPN, CDR2 SVGIG (reference sequence). The CDR3 runs 15 residues. V was clipped by 5 bases and J by 5 bases; unmatched bases: 10. The CDR3 loop reads CAWATGGPSTGELFF. The CDR3 DNA reads TGTGCCTGGGCGACGGGAGGGCCTTCAACCGGGGAGCTGTTTTTT.

The chain joins TRBV27 to TRBJ1-1; 9 positions agree with TRBD1. The germline V gene encodes CDR1 MNHEY and CDR2 SMNVEV (reference sequence). V lost 5 bases, J lost 5 bases, and 9 bases stayed unmatched. This CDR3 region has 15 residues. The CDR3 protein is CASSPQTGGWTEAFF. The CDR3, as DNA: TGTGCCAGCAGTCCCCAGACAGGGGGGTGGACTGAAGCTTTCTTT.

V is TRBV9 and J is TRBJ1-1; the match to TRBD1 covers 9 bases. This CDR3 region has 14 residues. The V and J ends lost 4 bases and 7 bases, in that order; junction bases with no gene match: 8. Looked up from germline, CDR1 is SGDLS and CDR2 is YYNGEE. CDR3 protein: CASSSRDREFEAFF. DNA of the CDR3: TGTGCCAGCAGCTCCCGGGACAGGGAGTTTGAAGCTTTCTTT.

The chain recombines TRBV5-6 with TRBJ2-3; no definite D call. The CDR3 is 14 residues long. Germline CDR1 and CDR2: SGHDT and YYEEEE. V lost 3 bases and J 7 bases, leaving 15 bases between the germline ends. This chain's CDR3 is CASSSPLQRNTQYF. DNA for the CDR3: TGTGCCAGCAGCTCTCCACTTCAGAGGAATACGCAGTATTTT.

This sequence joins TRBV28 and TRBJ1-5, with a tentative D call TRBD1 (6 bases). Trimming left V 7 bases short and J 2 bases short, with 12 bases between. The CDR3 spans 14 residues. CDR1 is MDHEN and CDR2 is SYDVKM in the germline V gene. The DNA for the CDR3 is TGTGCCAGCATTCCCAGGACAGGCAATCAGCCCCAGCATTTT. Protein product: CASIPRTGNQPQHF.

The chain recombines TRBV18 with TRBJ1-1; no firm D call. Trimming cost V 2 bases and J 7 bases, with 11 bases left between them. The CDR3 has 13 residues. Germline loops: CDR1 KGHSH, CDR2 LQKENI. This CDR3 reads CASSPTTGSEAFF. The DNA of the CDR3 is TGTGCCAGCTCACCAACCACCGGGAGTGAAGCTTTCTTT.

This clone has just a few counts. The J gene is TRBJ1-5, the V gene TRBV23-1; D unresolved. TRBV23-1 belongs to the ORF category, with a function that is uncertain. V dropped 2 bases and J dropped 0 bases, with 11 bases sitting between them. The CDR3 length is 16 residues. CDR3 sequence: CASSQSESYSNQPQHF. DNA of the CDR3: TGCGCCAGCAGTCAAAGCGAGTCGTATAGCAATCAGCCCCAGCATTTT.

The rearrangement joins TRBV5-4 to TRBJ1-1; TRBD1 might be the D (6 bases). The CDR3 is 14 residues long. The V gene lost 4 bases and the J gene lost 8 bases, with 18 bases spanning the gap. Looked up from germline, CDR1 is SGHNT and CDR2 is YYREEE (reference sequence). This chain's CDR3 is CASSDTKSDREAFF. The CDR3 bases are TGTGCCAGCAGCGATACCAAAAGCGACAGGGAAGCTTTCTTT.

The chain carries TRBV4-3 and TRBJ2-2, with TRBD1 as a possible D gene (6 bases). Trimming removed 0 bases at V and 3 bases at J, with 11 bases between. CDR1 is LGHNA and CDR2 is YSLEER in the germline V gene. The CDR3 runs 16 residues. In DNA form, the CDR3 reads TGCGCCAGCAGCCAAGAAACCACAGGGTACACCGGGGAGCTGTTTTTT. Protein sequence: CASSQETTGYTGELFF.

This chain uses TRBV6-1 with TRBJ1-4, with 12 bases fitting TRBD1. Germline V gives CDR1 MNHNS, CDR2 SASEGT. V was clipped by 4 bases and J by 11 bases; unmatched bases: 8. The CDR3 runs 15 residues. CDR3 residues: CASSVDRDRGLKLFF. As DNA, the CDR3 is TGTGCCAGCAGTGTCGATAGGGACAGGGGGCTTAAACTGTTTTTT.

V usage is TRBV2 and J usage is TRBJ2-3, with TRBD2 as a possible D gene (6 bases). CDR1 is SNHLY, CDR2 FYNNEI, per germline. V lost 7 bases and J 1 base, leaving 15 bases between the germline ends. This CDR3 has 15 residues. CDR3 DNA sequence: TGTGCCAGCAAGGTGGAGGGGACCCGCACAGATACGCAGTATTTT. It codes for CASKVEGTRTDTQYF.

CDR3 coding DNA: TGTGCCAGCAGTTTAAAGGGGAGGGGCACCTATGGCTACACCTTC. Encoded protein: CASSLKGRGTYGYTF. This chain uses TRBV6-1 with TRBJ1-2; TRBD1 is a possible D gene (5 bases). Looked up from germline, CDR1 is MNHNS and CDR2 is SASEGT. The V end lost 5 bases, the J end lost 4 bases, and 17 bases lay between the germline ends. The CDR3 contains 15 residues.

The chain couples TRBV7-3 to TRBJ2-1, with 9 bases lining up with TRBD2. The germline CDR1 and CDR2 sequences are SGHTA and FQGTGA. V shed 3 bases, J shed 8 bases, and the junction held 2 bases outside the gene matches. The CDR3 is 13 residues long. CDR3 protein: CASSLQREDEQFF. As DNA, the CDR3 is TGTGCCAGCAGCTTGCAGCGGGAGGATGAGCAGTTCTTC.

The chain uses TRBV5-6 and TRBJ2-5; 8 bases are shared with TRBD1. J was trimmed by 5 bases and V by 3 bases; bases with no gene match: 3. CDR3 length: 13 amino acids. CDR1 is SGHDT, CDR2 YYEEEE, per germline. The CDR3 is CASSWTGRETQYF. The CDR3 DNA reads as TGTGCCAGCAGCTGGACAGGGCGGGAGACCCAGTACTTC.

The chain carries TRBV18 and TRBJ2-7, with D maybe TRBD1 (6 bases). Germline assignment: CDR1 KGHSH and CDR2 LQKENI. The V end lost 6 bases, the J end lost 6 bases, and 15 bases lay between the germline ends. The CDR3 runs 13 residues. DNA of the CDR3: TGTGCCAGCTCGCCGCGGACAGCCGGCGAGCAGTACTTC. It codes for CASSPRTAGEQYF.

V usage is TRBV5-4 and J usage is TRBJ1-1, with D tentatively TRBD1 (6 bases). Germline V lookup: CDR1 SGHNT, CDR2 YYREEE (reference sequence). This CDR3 is 14 amino acids long. V was pared by 4 bases and J by 0 bases, with 10 bases between. CDR3 in amino acids: CASSVTGLNTEAFF. CDR3 sequence (DNA): TGTGCCAGCAGCGTCACAGGGTTGAACACTGAAGCTTTCTTT.

The chain couples TRBV7-8 to TRBJ1-1; 8 nucleotides agree with TRBD1. The V segment lost 2 bases and the J segment 6 bases; nucleotides outside the gene matches: 2. This CDR3 comprises 13 residues. Looked up from germline, CDR1 is SGHVS and CDR2 is FQNEAQ. The CDR3 loop reads CASSLTGGAEAFF. The CDR3 region has the DNA TGTGCCAGCAGCTTAACAGGGGGGGCTGAAGCTTTCTTT.